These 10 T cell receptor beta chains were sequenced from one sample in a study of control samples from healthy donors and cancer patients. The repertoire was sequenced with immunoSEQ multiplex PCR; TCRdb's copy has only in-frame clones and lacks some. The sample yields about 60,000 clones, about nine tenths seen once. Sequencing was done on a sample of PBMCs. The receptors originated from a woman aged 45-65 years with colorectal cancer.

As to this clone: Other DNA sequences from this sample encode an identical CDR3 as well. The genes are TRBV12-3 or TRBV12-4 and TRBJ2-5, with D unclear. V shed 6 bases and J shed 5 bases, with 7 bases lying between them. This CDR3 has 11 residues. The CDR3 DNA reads TGTGCCAGCAGCGTCGGTGAGACCCAGTACTTC. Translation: CASSVGETQYF.

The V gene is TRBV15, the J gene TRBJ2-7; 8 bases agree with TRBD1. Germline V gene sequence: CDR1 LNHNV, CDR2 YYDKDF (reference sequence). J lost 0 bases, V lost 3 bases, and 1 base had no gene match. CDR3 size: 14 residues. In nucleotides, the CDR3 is TGTGCCACCAGCAGGGACAGGGCCTCCTACGAGCAGTACTTC. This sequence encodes CATSRDRASYEQYF.

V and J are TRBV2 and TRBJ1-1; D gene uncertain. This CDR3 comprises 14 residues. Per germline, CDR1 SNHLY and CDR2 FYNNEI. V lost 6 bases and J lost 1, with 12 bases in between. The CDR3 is CASSDRAGNTEAFF. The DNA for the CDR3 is TGTGCCAGCAGCGATAGGGCAGGGAACACTGAAGCTTTCTTT.

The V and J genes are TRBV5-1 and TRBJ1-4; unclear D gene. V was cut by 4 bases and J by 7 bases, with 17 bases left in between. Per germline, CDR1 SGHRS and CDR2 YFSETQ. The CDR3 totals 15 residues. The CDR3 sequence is CASSIGPAEGEKLFF. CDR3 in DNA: TGCGCCAGCAGCATCGGGCCAGCCGAGGGTGAAAAACTGTTTTTT.

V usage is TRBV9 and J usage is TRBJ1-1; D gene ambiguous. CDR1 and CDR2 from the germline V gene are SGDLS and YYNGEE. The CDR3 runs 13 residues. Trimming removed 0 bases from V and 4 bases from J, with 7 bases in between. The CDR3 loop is CASSVEGVTEAFF. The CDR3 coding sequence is TGTGCCAGCAGCGTAGAGGGCGTCACTGAAGCTTTCTTT.

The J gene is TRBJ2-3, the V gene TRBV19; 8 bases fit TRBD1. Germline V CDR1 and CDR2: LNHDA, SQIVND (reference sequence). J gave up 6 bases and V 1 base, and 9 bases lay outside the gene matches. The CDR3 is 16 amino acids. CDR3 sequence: CASSIGDRRSVDTQYF. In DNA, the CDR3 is TGTGCCAGTAGTATAGGGGACAGGCGGAGTGTGGATACGCAGTATTTT.

As DNA, the CDR3 is TGTGCCAGCAGCCAAGCCAACACAGGGGGCAATCAGCCCCAGCATTTT. It specifies CASSQANTGGNQPQHF. The rearrangement joins TRBV3-1 (or the pseudogene TRBV3-2) to TRBJ1-5; 7 bases line up with TRBD1. The V and J ends lost 1 base and 2 bases, in that order; junction bases with no gene match: 5. The CDR3 contains 16 residues. Germline loops: CDR1 LGHDT, CDR2 YNNKEL (reference sequence).

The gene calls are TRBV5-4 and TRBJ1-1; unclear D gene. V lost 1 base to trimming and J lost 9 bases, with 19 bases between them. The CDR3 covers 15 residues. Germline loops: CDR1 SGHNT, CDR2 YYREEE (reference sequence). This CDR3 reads CASSLFAGGVAKAFF. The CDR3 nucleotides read TGTGCCAGCAGCTTGTTCGCTGGAGGAGTTGCTAAAGCTTTCTTT. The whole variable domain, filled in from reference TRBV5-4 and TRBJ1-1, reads ETGVTQSPTHLIKTRGQQVTLRCSSQSGHNTVSWYQQALGQGPQFIFQYYREEENGRGNFPPRFSGLQFPNYSSELNVNALELDDSALYLCASSLFAGGVAKAFFGQGTRLTVV.

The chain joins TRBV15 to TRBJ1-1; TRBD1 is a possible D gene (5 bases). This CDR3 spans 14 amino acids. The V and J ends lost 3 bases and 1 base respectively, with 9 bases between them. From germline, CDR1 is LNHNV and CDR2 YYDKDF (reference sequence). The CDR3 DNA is TGTGCCACCAGCAGGGACATTGGGAACACTGAAGCTTTCTTT. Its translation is CATSRDIGNTEAFF. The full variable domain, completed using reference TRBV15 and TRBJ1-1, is DAMVIQNPRYQVTQFGKPVTLSCSQTLNHNVMYWYQQKSSQAPKLLFHYYDKDFNNEADTPDNFQSRRPNTSFCFLDIRSPGLGDTAMYLCATSRDIGNTEAFFGQGTRLTVV.

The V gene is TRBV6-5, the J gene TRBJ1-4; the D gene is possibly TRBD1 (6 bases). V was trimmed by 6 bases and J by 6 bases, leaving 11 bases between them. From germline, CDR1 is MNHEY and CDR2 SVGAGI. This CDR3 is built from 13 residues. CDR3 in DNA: TGTGCCAGCAGGGCCGGGACATATGAAAAACTGTTTTTT. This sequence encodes CASRAGTYEKLFF.